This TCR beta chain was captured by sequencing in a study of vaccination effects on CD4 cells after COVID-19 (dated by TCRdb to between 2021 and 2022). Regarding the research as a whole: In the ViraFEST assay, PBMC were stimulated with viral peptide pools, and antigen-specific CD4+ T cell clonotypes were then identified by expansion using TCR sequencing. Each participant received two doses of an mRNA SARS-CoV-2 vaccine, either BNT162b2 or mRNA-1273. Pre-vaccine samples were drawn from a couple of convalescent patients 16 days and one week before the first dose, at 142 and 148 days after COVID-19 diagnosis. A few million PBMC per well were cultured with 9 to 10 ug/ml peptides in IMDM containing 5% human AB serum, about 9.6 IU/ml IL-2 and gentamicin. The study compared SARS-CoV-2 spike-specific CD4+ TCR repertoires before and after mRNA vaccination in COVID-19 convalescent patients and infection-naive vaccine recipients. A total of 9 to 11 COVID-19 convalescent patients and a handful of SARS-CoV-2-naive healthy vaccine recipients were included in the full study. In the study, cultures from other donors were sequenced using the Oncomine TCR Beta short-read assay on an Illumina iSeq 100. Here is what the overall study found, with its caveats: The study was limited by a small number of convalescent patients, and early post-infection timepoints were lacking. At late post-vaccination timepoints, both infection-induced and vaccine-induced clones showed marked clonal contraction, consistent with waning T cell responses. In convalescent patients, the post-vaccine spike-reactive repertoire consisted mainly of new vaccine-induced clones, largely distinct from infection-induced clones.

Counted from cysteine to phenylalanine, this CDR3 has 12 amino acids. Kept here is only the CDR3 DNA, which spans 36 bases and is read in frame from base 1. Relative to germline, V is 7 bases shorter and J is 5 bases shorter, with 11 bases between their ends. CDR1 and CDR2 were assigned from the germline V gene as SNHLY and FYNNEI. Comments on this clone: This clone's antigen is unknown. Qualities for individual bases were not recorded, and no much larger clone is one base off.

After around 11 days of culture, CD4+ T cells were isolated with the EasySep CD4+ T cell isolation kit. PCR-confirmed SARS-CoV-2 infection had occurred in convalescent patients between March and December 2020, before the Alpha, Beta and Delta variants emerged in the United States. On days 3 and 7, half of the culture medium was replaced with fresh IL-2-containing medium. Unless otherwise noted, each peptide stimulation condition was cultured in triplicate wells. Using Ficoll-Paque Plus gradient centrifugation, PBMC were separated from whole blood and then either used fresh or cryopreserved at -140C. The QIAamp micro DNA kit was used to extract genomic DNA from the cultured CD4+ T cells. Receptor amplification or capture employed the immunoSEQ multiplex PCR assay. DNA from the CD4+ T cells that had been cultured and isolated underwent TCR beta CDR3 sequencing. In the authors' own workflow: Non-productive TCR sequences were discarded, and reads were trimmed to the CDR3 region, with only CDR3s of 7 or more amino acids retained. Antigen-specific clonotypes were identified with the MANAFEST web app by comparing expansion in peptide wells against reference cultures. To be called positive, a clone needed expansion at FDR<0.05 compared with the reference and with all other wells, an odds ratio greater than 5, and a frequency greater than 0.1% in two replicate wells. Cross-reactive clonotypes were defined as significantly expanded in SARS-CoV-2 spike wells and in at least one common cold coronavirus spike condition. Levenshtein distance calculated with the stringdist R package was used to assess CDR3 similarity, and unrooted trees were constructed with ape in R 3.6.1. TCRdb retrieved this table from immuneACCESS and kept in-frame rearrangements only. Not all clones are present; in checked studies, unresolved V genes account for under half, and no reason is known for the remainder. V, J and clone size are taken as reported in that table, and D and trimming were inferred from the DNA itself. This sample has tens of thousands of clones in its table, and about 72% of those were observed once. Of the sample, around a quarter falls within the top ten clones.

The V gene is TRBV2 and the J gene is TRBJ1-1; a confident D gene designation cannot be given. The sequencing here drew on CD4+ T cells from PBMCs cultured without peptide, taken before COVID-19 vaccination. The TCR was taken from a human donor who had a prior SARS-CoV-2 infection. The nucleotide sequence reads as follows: TGTGCCAGCACTTTTGCGGGGACTGAAGCTTTCTTT. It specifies CASTFAGTEAFF.